Listed below are T cell receptor beta chains from one sample, sequenced in a study of cytomegalovirus exposure and HLA in healthy donors. Using immunoSEQ multiplex PCR, the repertoire was profiled, and TCRdb retains in-frame clones only, with some absent. In the table there are 80,000 to 100,000 clones, about 81% of which are singletons. The material sequenced was PBMCs. These receptors were collected from a middle-aged man in good health and CMV-seronegative. Each CDR3 is given with its conserved first and last residue. Each record gives: D gene, V gene, clone size, J gene, CDR3 DNA, CDR3 protein. The D gene is left open where the match is weak. Clone size appears in some rows only: once, few, many, or a class for an expanded clone.

>-|TRBV10-3|-|TRBJ1-3
TGTGCCATCAGTGAGTCCCGGGAGGGAAACACCATATATTTT
CAISESREGNTIYF
>TRBD1|TRBV5-6|-|TRBJ2-4
TGTGCCAGCAGCTTGACGGGACAGGGGGCTTCGGTGGCCAAAAACACTCAGTACTTC
CASSLTGQGASVAKNTQYF
>-|TRBV19|-|TRBJ1-5
TGTGCCAGTAGTATTGGCAGGGGACGAGTGGATCAGCCCCAGCATTTT
CASSIGRGRVDQPQHF
>-|TRBV21-1|-|TRBJ1-1
TGTGCCAGCAGCAAACCTACAGGGGGAGGGGCTTTCTTT
CASSKPTGGGAFF
>-|TRBV7-2|-|TRBJ1-3
TGTGCCAGCGGAGGGGCCGGAAACACCATATATTTT
CASGGAGNTIYF
>TRBD1|TRBV7-9|-|TRBJ1-6
TGTGCCAGCAGCTCCAAAGCCGGGACAGGCAATTCACCCCTCCACTTT
CASSSKAGTGNSPLHF
>-|TRBV28|-|TRBJ1-6
TGTGCAGCGAATCCGAGGGAGGGGGATTCACCCCTCCACTTT
CAANPREGDSPLHF
>TRBD1|TRBV7-8|-|TRBJ1-4
TGTGCCAGCAGCCTACCCGCAGGGGGCAAGGGTGAAAAACTGTTTTTT
CASSLPAGGKGEKLFF
>TRBD1|TRBV27|-|TRBJ2-3
TGTGCCAGCAGCGACGGACAGGGAGTGGATACGCAGTATTTT
CASSDGQGVDTQYF
>-|TRBV28|-|TRBJ1-1
TGTGCCAGCAGATACGCGGGGGAAGGAATCACTGAAGCTTTCTTT
CASRYAGEGITEAFF
>TRBD1|TRBV18|-|TRBJ1-1
TGTGCCAGCTCACCACGGGACAGAGGAAGAGCTTTCTTT
CASSPRDRGRAFF
>-|TRBV27|-|TRBJ2-1
TGTGCCAGCAGTTTATCGAAGAGGATCTCCTACAATGAGCAGTTCTTC
CASSLSKRISYNEQFF
>-|TRBV6-5|-|TRBJ2-2
TGTGCCAGCAGTTCCGCGGGGAACACCGGGGAGCTGTTTTTT
CASSSAGNTGELFF
>-|TRBV7-9|-|TRBJ2-1
TGTGCCAGCAGCTTAGCGGCTAGCTCCAATGAGCAGTTCTTC
CASSLAASSNEQFF
>-|TRBV11-2|-|TRBJ1-6
TGTGCCAGCAGCTTAGTGAGGGGGGGGAATTCACCCCTCCACTTT
CASSLVRGGNSPLHF
>-|TRBV19|-|TRBJ1-4
TGTGCCAGTAGAACGGAGGCTCATGAAAAACTGTTTTTT
CASRTEAHEKLFF
>TRBD1|TRBV5-1|-|TRBJ2-7
TGCGCCAGCAGCTTAGGGACAGGGGTCTACGAGCAGTACTTC
CASSLGTGVYEQYF
>-|TRBV15|-|TRBJ2-1
TGTGCCACCAGCATCAGGGGCCGGAGCTCCTACAATGAGCAGTTCTTC
CATSIRGRSSYNEQFF
>TRBD2|TRBV5-1|-|TRBJ2-5
TGCGCCAGCAGCCCGGCGGGGGAGGAGACCCAGTACTTC
CASSPAGEETQYF
>TRBD1|TRBV5-1|once|TRBJ2-5
TGCGCCAGCAATCAGGGGGTAGTGAGAGAGACCCAGTACTTC
CASNQGVVRETQYF
>-|TRBV27|-|TRBJ2-2
TGTGCCAGCAGTTTATTCCGGACCGGGGAGCTGTTTTTT
CASSLFRTGELFF
>TRBD1|TRBV9|-|TRBJ2-2
TGTGCCAGCAGCGTACAGGGGACAGGGGGCACCGGGGAGCTGTTTTTT
CASSVQGTGGTGELFF
>-|TRBV14|once|TRBJ1-6
TGTGCCAGCAGCCAAGATCGCTGGCGGTATAATTCACCCCTCCACTTT
CASSQDRWRYNSPLHF
>-|TRBV30|-|TRBJ1-1
TGTGCCTGGAGTCGCCGGGACACTGAAGCTTTCTTT
CAWSRRDTEAFF
>TRBD1|TRBV19|-|TRBJ2-3
TGTGCCAGTAGTCTTTACAGGGGGATTGCAGATACGCAGTATTTT
CASSLYRGIADTQYF
>-|TRBV19|-|TRBJ1-2
TGTGCCAGTCTTTCCGCGTCCGGACAGACTAACTATGGCTACACCTTC
CASLSASGQTNYGYTF
>-|TRBV27|-|TRBJ2-7
TGTGCCAGCAGTTTTCAGTCGGGCGAGCAGTACTTC
CASSFQSGEQYF
>-|TRBV5-8|few|TRBJ2-5
TGTGCCAGCAGCTTGGACGGCCGCAGGGAAGAGACCCAGTACTTC
CASSLDGRREETQYF
>TRBD2|TRBV7-9|-|TRBJ2-5
TGTGCCAGCAGCCGGGGTAGCGGGGGGTACCAAGAGACCCAGTACTTC
CASSRGSGGYQETQYF